Below, 16 T cell receptor beta chains from the same sample are listed, as sequenced in a study of blood T cell repertoires in COVID-19. Using immunoSEQ multiplex PCR, the repertoire was profiled, and TCRdb retains in-frame clones only, with some absent. The table has 170,000 or so clones, roughly 84% seen once. Material for sequencing was peripheral blood. The receptors originated from a woman aged 55-70 years with acute or convalescent COVID-19.

The V gene is TRBV30, the J gene TRBJ2-1; D is undetermined. V shed 0 bases and J shed 6 bases, with 12 bases lying between them. CDR3 size: 14 residues. Germline CDR1 is GTSNPN and CDR2 is SVGIG (reference sequence). CDR3 coding DNA: TGTGCCTGGAGTGTAGTCTCGAGTGGCAATGAGCAGTTCTTC. Translation gives CAWSVVSSGNEQFF. Based on the CDR3 plus reference TRBV30 and TRBJ2-1, the full variable domain is SQTIHQWPATLVQPVGSPLSLECTVEGTSNPNLYWYRQAAGRGLQLLFYSVGIGQISSEVPQNLSASRPQDRQFILSSKKLLLSDSGFYLCAWSVVSSGNEQFFGPGTRLTVL.

The V gene is TRBV5-5, the J gene TRBJ1-6; TRBD1 aligns across 10 bases. The V and J ends lost 6 bases and 10 bases, in that order; junction bases with no gene match: 7. The CDR3 contains 14 residues. Germline V CDR1 and CDR2: SGHKS, YYEKEE (reference sequence). The CDR3 DNA reads TGTGCCAGCACCACCGGGACAGGGGAATCACCCCTCCACTTT. Translating it yields CASTTGTGESPLHF. The entire variable domain, with the rest obtained from reference TRBV5-5 and TRBJ1-6, is as follows: DAGVTQSPTHLIKTRGQQVTLRCSPISGHKSVSWYQQVLGQGPQFIFQYYEKEERGRGNFPDRFSARQFPNYSSELNVNALLLGDSALYLCASTTGTGESPLHFGNGTRLTVT.

The V call is TRBV6-2 or TRBV6-3, the J call TRBJ1-2; D ambiguous. Germline V lookup: CDR1 MNHEY, CDR2 SVGEGT. This CDR3 has 13 amino acids. The ends were cut back, 5 bases at V and 3 bases at J, with 10 bases in the middle. The chain's CDR3 is CASSHRGDYGYTF. The CDR3 DNA sequence: TGTGCCAGCAGTCACCGGGGTGACTATGGCTACACCTTC.

The table lists this clone with many counts. The chain combines TRBV7-9 with TRBJ2-1, with D unresolved. V was cut by 5 bases and J by 7 bases, with 6 bases left in between. This CDR3 has 11 residues. The germline V gene encodes CDR1 SEHNR and CDR2 FQNEAQ (reference sequence). The CDR3 bases are TGTGCCAGCAGCCCGAGGAATGAGCAGTTCTTC. Its protein product is CASSPRNEQFF.

This sequence joins TRBV19 and TRBJ1-5; TRBD1 aligns across 10 bases. Per germline, CDR1 LNHDA and CDR2 SQIVND (reference sequence). This CDR3 spans 16 amino acids. V shed 5 bases and J 3 bases; nucleotides not matched to a gene: 7. The chain's CDR3 is CASSPSDRGDNQPQHF. The CDR3 bases are TGTGCCAGTAGTCCCTCGGACAGGGGGGACAATCAGCCCCAGCATTTT.

V usage is TRBV5-6 and J usage is TRBJ2-7, with 7 bases identical to TRBD2. The CDR3 has 13 amino acids. CDR1 and CDR2 from the germline V gene are SGHDT and YYEEEE. The trim removed 3 bases at V and 1 base at J, leaving 1 base unmatched. The CDR3 loop reads CASSSGGSYEQYF. The CDR3 bases are TGTGCCAGCAGCTCGGGGGGTTCCTACGAGCAGTACTTC.

This sequence joins TRBV21-1 and TRBJ2-6; the table's D call, TRBD2, has no DNA check behind it. TRBV21-1 is shown as a pseudogene. The CDR3 runs 16 residues. CDR3 in amino acids: CASKMGGIGGANVLTF. The CDR3 coding sequence is TGTGCCAGCAAGATGGGGGGTATTGGTGGGGCCAACGTCCTGACTTTC.

The chain recombines TRBV7-9 with TRBJ1-4, with 9 nucleotides matching TRBD1. Germline assignment: CDR1 SEHNR and CDR2 FQNEAQ (reference sequence). The CDR3 contains 16 residues. V was clipped by 2 bases and J by 7 bases; unmatched bases: 8. CDR3 residues: CASSLNPGQGREKLFF. CDR3 bases: TGTGCCAGCAGCTTAAACCCAGGACAGGGGCGTGAAAAACTGTTTTTT.

This sequence joins TRBV4-1 and TRBJ2-7; 13 bases map to TRBD2. This CDR3 has 15 residues. V shed 7 bases and J 7 bases; nucleotides not matched to a gene: 10. CDR1 MGHRA and CDR2 YSYEKL come from the germline V gene. CDR3 nucleotides: TGCGCCAGCACACCACTAGCGGGGGGGCTTGGAGAGCAGTACTTC. It encodes CASTPLAGGLGEQYF.

The rearrangement joins TRBV5-4 to TRBJ1-1, with TRBD1 identical over 11 bases. The CDR3 has 15 residues. V dropped 1 base and J dropped 4; count of bases not matched to a gene: 3. Germline V gene lookup returns CDR1 SGHNT and CDR2 YYREEE (reference sequence). The CDR3 sequence: CASSLTGTGGTEAFF. The CDR3 DNA reads as TGTGCCAGCAGCTTGACGGGGACAGGGGGCACTGAAGCTTTCTTT.

J is TRBJ1-5 and V is TRBV19; D remains unclear. The ends were cut back, 7 bases at V and 3 bases at J, with 16 bases in the middle. Per germline, CDR1 LNHDA and CDR2 SQIVND (reference sequence). The CDR3 runs 15 residues. CDR3 nucleotides: TGTGCCAGTAATCACGGGTCTTCGAACAATCAGCCCCAGCATTTT. The encoded protein is CASNHGSSNNQPQHF. Full variable domain (missing parts from reference TRBV19 and TRBJ1-5): DGGITQSPKYLFRKEGQNVTLSCEQNLNHDAMYWYRQDPGQGLRLIYYSQIVNDFQKGDIAEGYSVSREKKESFPLTVTSAQKNPTAFYLCASNHGSSNNQPQHFGDGTRLSIL.

The J gene is TRBJ1-2, the V gene TRBV7-2; 9 positions match TRBD1. Germline-derived CDR1 and CDR2 are SGHTA and FQGNSA. CDR3 length: 17 amino acids. The V segment lost 6 bases and the J segment 3 bases; nucleotides outside the gene matches: 14. The CDR3 region has the DNA TGTGCCAGCAGGAGGAGTGGGACAGGGATTTTCGACTATGGCTACACCTTC. Translating gives CASRRSGTGIFDYGYTF.

The genes are TRBV5-4 and TRBJ1-1; D not resolved. The CDR3 sequence is 14 residues long. The ends were cut back, 4 bases at V and 0 bases at J, with 10 bases in the middle. Per the germline V gene, CDR1 is SGHNT and CDR2 is YYREEE (reference sequence). The CDR3 here is CASSLTEMNTEAFF. As DNA, the CDR3 is TGTGCCAGCAGCCTAACAGAGATGAACACTGAAGCTTTCTTT.

CDR3 protein: CASSNDRPWGENTIYF. The DNA for the CDR3 is TGTGCCAGTAGTAACGACAGGCCCTGGGGTGAAAACACCATATATTTT. The genes are TRBV19 and TRBJ1-3, with a tentative D call TRBD1 (6 bases). The CDR3 has 16 residues. The germline V and J ends were trimmed by 4 bases and 6 bases, with 19 bases remaining between them. Germline V gives CDR1 LNHDA, CDR2 SQIVND (reference sequence). The variable domain in full, completed from reference TRBV19 and TRBJ1-3, reads DGGITQSPKYLFRKEGQNVTLSCEQNLNHDAMYWYRQDPGQGLRLIYYSQIVNDFQKGDIAEGYSVSREKKESFPLTVTSAQKNPTAFYLCASSNDRPWGENTIYFGEGSWLTVV.

V gene TRBV19 combines with J gene TRBJ1-1; D gene uncertain. The V gene lost 3 bases and the J gene lost 2 bases, with 10 bases spanning the gap. The CDR3 has 14 amino acids. Germline CDR1 LNHDA, CDR2 SQIVND (reference sequence). The DNA for the CDR3 is TGTGCCAGTAGTATGGGAGGATTTAACACTGAAGCTTTCTTT. Amino acid sequence: CASSMGGFNTEAFF.

This clone was recorded a few times. The chain is built from TRBV3-1 (or the pseudogene TRBV3-2) and TRBJ1-2, with 9 positions matching TRBD1. Germline V gene sequence: CDR1 LGHDT, CDR2 YNNKEL (reference sequence). V shed 4 bases, J shed 6 bases, and the junction held 9 bases outside the gene matches. The CDR3 sequence is 15 residues long. The CDR3 nucleotides are TGTGCCAGCAGCCCCCGTGACAGGGGGTCGAATGGCTACACCTTC. It encodes CASSPRDRGSNGYTF.